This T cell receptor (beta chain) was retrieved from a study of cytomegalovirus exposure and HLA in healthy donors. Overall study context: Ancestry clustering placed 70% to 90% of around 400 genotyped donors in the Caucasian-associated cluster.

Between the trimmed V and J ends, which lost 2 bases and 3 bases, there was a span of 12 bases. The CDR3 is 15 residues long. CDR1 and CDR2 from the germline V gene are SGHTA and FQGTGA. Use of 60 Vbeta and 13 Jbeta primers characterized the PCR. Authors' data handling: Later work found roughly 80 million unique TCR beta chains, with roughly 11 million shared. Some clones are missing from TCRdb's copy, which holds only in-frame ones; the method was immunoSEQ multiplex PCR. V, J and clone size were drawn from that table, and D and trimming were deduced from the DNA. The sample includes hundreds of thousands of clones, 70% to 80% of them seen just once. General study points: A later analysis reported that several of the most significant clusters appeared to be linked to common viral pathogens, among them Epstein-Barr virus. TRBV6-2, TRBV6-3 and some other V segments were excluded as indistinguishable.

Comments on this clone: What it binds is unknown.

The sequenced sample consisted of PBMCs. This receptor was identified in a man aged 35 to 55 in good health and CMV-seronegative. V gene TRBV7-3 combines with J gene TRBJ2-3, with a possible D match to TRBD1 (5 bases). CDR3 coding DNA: TGTGCCAGCAGCTTACAAGGGGTGGATACAGATACGCAGTATTTT. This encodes CASSLQGVDTDTQYF.